These 13 T cell receptor beta chains were sequenced from one sample in a study of a mutant IDH1 vaccine in newly diagnosed glioma. Time point described: baseline, week 1 (first vaccination visit). The treatment is: pre-vaccination baseline after standard-of-care therapy. The method was immunoSEQ multiplex PCR; TCRdb's version includes in-frame clones alone and lacks a portion of them. There are about 98,000 clones in the sample; roughly 89% occur only once, and less than 0.65% lies in the top ten. The sequencing here drew on PBMCs, taken from a glioma patient treated with radiotherapy, temozolomide or both. The origin of the receptors is a woman in her forties or fifties with glioma.

The V gene is TRBV6-5, the J gene TRBJ2-2; D gene uncertain. The CDR3 runs 14 residues. Trimming pared 2 bases from V and 3 bases from J, leaving 7 bases between. CDR1 and CDR2 (germline): MNHEY, SVGAGI. CDR3: CASSYLPYTGELFF. The DNA of the CDR3 is TGTGCCAGCAGTTACCTCCCCTACACCGGGGAGCTGTTTTTT.

This chain joins TRBV5-4 and TRBJ2-7; TRBD1 matches at 9 bases. Germline V gene sequence: CDR1 SGHNT, CDR2 YYREEE (reference sequence). This CDR3 comprises 15 residues. J gave up 7 bases and V 4 bases, and 12 bases lay outside the gene matches. CDR3: CASSLTGTGSREQYF. For the CDR3, the DNA is TGTGCCAGCAGCCTAACAGGGACAGGGTCTAGGGAGCAGTACTTC.

The chain couples TRBV10-1 to TRBJ1-2; D remains ambiguous. Germline V CDR1 and CDR2: WNHNN, SYGVQD (reference sequence). V lost 5 bases to trimming and J lost 4 bases, with 20 bases between them. The CDR3 loop spans 16 amino acids. The DNA for the CDR3 is TGCGCCAGCAGTCCATCGGGATTCAAGGGAGGCTATGGCTACACCTTC. Residues: CASSPSGFKGGYGYTF.

CDR3 sequence reads: CASSVTMRDTNEQYF. In nucleotides, the CDR3 is TGTGCCAGCAGCGTCACTATGCGGGACACAAACGAGCAGTACTTC. The chain recombines TRBV9 with TRBJ2-7; either TRBD1 or TRBD2 may supply D (6 bases each). CDR3 size: 15 residues. Germline assignment: CDR1 SGDLS and CDR2 YYNGEE. V lost 2 bases and J 5 bases, leaving 17 bases between the germline ends. Looking up the rest from reference TRBV9 and TRBJ2-7 gives the full variable domain: DSGVTQTPKHLITATGQRVTLRCSPRSGDLSVYWYQQSLDQGLQFLIQYYNGEERAKGNILERFSAQQFPDLHSELNLSSLELGDSALYFCASSVTMRDTNEQYFGPGTRLTVT.

The chain recombines TRBV5-6 with TRBJ2-7; D ambiguous. V was pared by 4 bases and J by 4 bases, with 6 bases between. Germline CDR1 and CDR2: SGHDT and YYEEEE. This CDR3 contains 11 residues. The CDR3 nucleotides are TGTGCCAGCAGCAACTTTTACGAGCAGTACTTC. It translates to CASSNFYEQYF.

The genes are TRBV5-5 and TRBJ1-4; D gene uncertain. The CDR3 loop spans 15 amino acids. V gave up 4 bases and J gave up 0 bases, with 10 bases separating them. Germline V gene sequence: CDR1 SGHKS, CDR2 YYEKEE (reference sequence). CDR3 loop: CASSQSTTTNEKLFF. In DNA, the CDR3 is TGTGCCAGCAGCCAATCAACTACAACTAATGAAAAACTGTTTTTT.

The chain uses TRBV13 and TRBJ2-2, with D maybe TRBD1 (5 bases). Germline lookup yields CDR1 PRHDT and CDR2 FYEKMQ (reference sequence). The length of the CDR3 is 15 residues. V was cut by 3 bases and J by 0 bases, with 8 bases left in between. CDR3 loop: CASSLGQTNTGELFF. DNA of the CDR3: TGTGCCAGCAGCTTGGGGCAGACGAACACCGGGGAGCTGTTTTTT.

The count of this clone is one. The gene calls are TRBV28 and TRBJ1-2; D is uncertain. V was trimmed by 8 bases and J by 5 bases, leaving 12 bases between them. Germline-derived CDR1 and CDR2 are MDHEN and SYDVKM. This CDR3 has 12 residues. The CDR3 coding sequence is TGTGCCAGCGGACGTTGGGGTTATGGCTACACCTTC. Translating it yields CASGRWGYGYTF.

The V call is TRBV6-1, the J call TRBJ1-4; 7 bases align to TRBD1. The germline CDR1 and CDR2 sequences are MNHNS and SASEGT. This CDR3 has 15 amino acids. V was pared by 6 bases and J by 7 bases, with 11 bases of the junction left unmatched. CDR3 amino acids: CASRLRDRSFEKLFF. The CDR3 DNA is TGTGCCAGCAGATTACGGGACAGATCATTTGAAAAACTGTTTTTT.

The chain is built from TRBV28 and TRBJ2-5; perhaps TRBD1 as D (5 bases). CDR3 size: 14 residues. Trimming shortened V by 2 bases and J by 5 bases, and 12 bases separated the two germline ends. CDR1 is MDHEN and CDR2 is SYDVKM in the germline V gene. The CDR3 region has the DNA TGTGCCAGCAGTTTAGCCCAGGGTGGTGAGACCCAGTACTTC. It encodes CASSLAQGGETQYF.

V usage is TRBV6-1 and J usage is TRBJ1-5; tentatively, D is TRBD1 (6 bases). Germline V CDR1 and CDR2: MNHNS, SASEGT. Trimming pared 7 bases from V and 7 bases from J, leaving 17 bases between. The CDR3 runs 14 residues. The CDR3 here is CASTSGRGRQPQHF. CDR3 DNA: TGTGCCAGCACCTCTGGACGGGGGCGGCAGCCCCAGCATTTT.

This chain links TRBV6-1 with TRBJ2-5; D may be TRBD1 (6 bases). TRBJ2-7 matches the DNA end more closely, so the J call is doubtful. The V gene's germline CDR1 is MNHNS and CDR2 SASEGT. This CDR3 region has 14 residues. The CDR3 protein is CASSDRQVTYEQYF. As DNA, the CDR3 is TGTGCCAGCAGTGACCGACAGGTTACCTACGAGCAGTACTTC.

This chain uses TRBV6-1 with TRBJ1-2; D remains ambiguous. Trimming removed 10 bases from V and 1 base from J, with 4 bases in between. The CDR3 spans 10 residues. CDR1 is MNHNS and CDR2 is SASEGT in the germline V gene. DNA for the CDR3: TGTGCCACCCTTAACTATGGCTACACCTTC. Translation gives CATLNYGYTF.